The entry below describes one T cell receptor beta chain. This sample was taken from a study of blood T cell repertoires in COVID-19. Assay: immunoSEQ multiplex PCR; the TCRdb copy retains only in-frame clones and omits some. The table includes about 300,000 clones, 85% to 90% detected once. Germline V CDR1 and CDR2: MDHEN, SYDVKM. The CDR3 has 17 amino acids. The V gene lost 4 bases and the J gene lost 0 bases, with 16 bases spanning the gap. The sequence came from a woman aged 45-60 years who had been exposed to COVID-19. The gene calls are TRBV28 and TRBJ1-5; D might be TRBD1 (5 bases). The material sequenced was PBMCs or T cells enriched from blood (not recorded which). The DNA of the CDR3 is TGTGCCAGCAGTTCGACGGGACTACGAATTAGCAATCAGCCCCAGCATTTT. This sequence encodes CASSSTGLRISNQPQHF.